These 31 T cell receptor beta chains were all obtained from the same sample, sequenced in a study of cytomegalovirus exposure and HLA in healthy donors. The PCR was carried out with 60 Vbeta primers and 13 Jbeta primers. This table comes from immunoSEQ multiplex PCR, and its TCRdb copy is limited to in-frame clones, with some not included. The data show about 120,000 clones, 79% seen once. Sample: PBMCs. The receptors stem from a man aged 25 to 40 in good health and CMV-seropositive.

The chain has TRBV7-6 and TRBJ2-7, with D possibly TRBD1 on 6 matching bases. The CDR3 consists of 17 residues. Germline CDR1 and CDR2: SGHVS and FNYEAQ. Trimming stripped 4 bases from V and 0 bases from J, with 19 bases between. As DNA, the CDR3 is TGTGCCAGCAGCTCCCAGAAGGGGGAAGGTGGCTCCTACGAGCAGTACTTC. Its translation is CASSSQKGEGGSYEQYF.

The CDR3 coding sequence is TGTGCCAGCAGCAAAGAGGTTTGGGGCAACCTGTTTTTT. Amino acids: CASSKEVWGNLFF. V and J are TRBV21-1 and TRBJ1-4; the table's D call of TRBD1 was not tested on the DNA. TRBV21-1 is described as a pseudogene. The CDR3 contains 13 residues.

Concerning this clone itself: A read error may produce the germline difference seen at one junction end. The chain has TRBV7-9 and TRBJ1-3, with D possibly TRBD1 on 5 matching bases. The CDR3 consists of 16 residues. CDR1 is SEHNR and CDR2 is FQNEAQ in the germline V gene (reference sequence). The CDR3 sequence is CSSSLADNDSGNTIYF. CDR3 DNA sequence: TGTTCCAGCAGCTTAGCGGACAACGACTCTGGAAACACCATATATTTT.

The rearrangement uses TRBV5-1 and TRBJ1-1, with a weak D call TRBD1 (6 bases). This CDR3 is 15 amino acids long. Looked up from germline, CDR1 is SGHRS and CDR2 is YFSETQ. V lost 4 bases, J lost 4 bases, and 17 bases lay in between. This CDR3 is CASSRGRGGGTEAFF. The CDR3 nucleotides are TGCGCCAGCAGCAGGGGGAGGGGAGGAGGCACTGAAGCTTTCTTT.

The J gene is TRBJ2-3, the V gene TRBV9; D uncertain. Germline V gene sequence: CDR1 SGDLS, CDR2 YYNGEE. V was cut by 2 bases and J by 2 bases, with 6 bases left in between. The CDR3 loop spans 13 amino acids. CDR3 residues: CASSVKYTDTQYF. The CDR3 DNA reads as TGTGCCAGCAGCGTTAAATACACAGATACGCAGTATTTT.

The genes are TRBV21-1 and TRBJ2-6; TRBD2, the D gene given by the table, was not confirmed from the DNA. TRBV21-1 is recorded as a pseudogene. There are 20 residues in the CDR3. The CDR3 region has the DNA TGTGCCAGCAGCAAATTAGGGGCCTTGCGGGAGGGCCCTGGGGCCAACGTCCTGACTTTC. Translated, it gives CASSKLGALREGPGANVLTF.

The chain recombines TRBV7-8 with TRBJ2-3, with 9 bases fitting TRBD2. The germline CDR1 and CDR2 sequences are SGHVS and FQNEAQ. Losses at the gene ends were 8 bases for V and 0 bases for J; bases not matched to a gene: 6. This CDR3 region has 15 residues. The CDR3 bases are TGTGCCAGCGGACCTAGCGGGGCTAGCACAGATACGCAGTATTTT. It is translated as CASGPSGASTDTQYF.

This clone was observed a handful of times. This chain uses TRBV12-5 with TRBJ2-3; weak D call: TRBD1 (6 bases). The germline V and J ends were trimmed by 6 bases and 3 bases, with 10 bases remaining between them. This CDR3 is 13 amino acids long. CDR1 is LGHNT and CDR2 is FRNRAP in the germline V gene. The CDR3 bases are TGTGCTAGTGGCATAACAGGGACAGATACGCAGTATTTT. It encodes CASGITGTDTQYF.

The rearrangement uses TRBV27 and TRBJ2-3; D might be TRBD2 (5 bases). Trimming cost V 3 bases and J 12 bases, with 13 bases left between them. Per germline, CDR1 MNHEY and CDR2 SMNVEV (reference sequence). The CDR3 is 12 amino acids. CDR3 DNA sequence: TGTGCCAGCAGTTTTCGAGGGTCGTATCAGTATTTT. This translates into CASSFRGSYQYF.

The rearrangement uses TRBV12-5 and TRBJ2-5; possible D gene TRBD2, 6 bases. Germline V gives CDR1 LGHNT, CDR2 FRNRAP. This CDR3 spans 13 amino acids. Trimming took off 8 bases at V and 3 bases at J, with 13 bases between the two ends. CDR3 nucleotide sequence: TGTGCTAGTACTGGGGCGGGAAAAGAGACCCAGTACTTC. It codes for CASTGAGKETQYF.

The chain carries TRBV13 and TRBJ1-2; possibly TRBD1 for D (6 bases). CDR3 length: 15 residues. CDR1 and CDR2 (germline): PRHDT, FYEKMQ (reference sequence). V shed 5 bases and J shed 4 bases, with 17 bases lying between them. In DNA, the CDR3 is TGTGCCAGCAGCCCCCAGTTGACAGGCGTCTATGGCTACACCTTC. Its translation: CASSPQLTGVYGYTF.

This clone was counted a single time. The CDR3, as DNA: TGTGCCAGTAGCCGACCTCCAAGCGCTGGGGCCAACGTCCTGACTTTC. Its protein product is CASSRPPSAGANVLTF. This chain connects TRBV19 to TRBJ2-6, with unresolved D. V was pared by 6 bases and J by 2 bases, with 14 bases between. CDR3 length equals 16 residues. The germline CDR1 and CDR2 sequences are LNHDA and SQIVND (reference sequence).

This clone appeared a single time. At one end the junction does not follow the germline gene, possibly because of a read error. J is TRBJ2-6 and V is TRBV10-3, with D perhaps matching TRBD1 (5 bases). CDR1 is ENHRY and CDR2 is SYGVKD in the germline V gene. The CDR3 consists of 14 residues. This CDR3 reads CAIMGISGANGLTF. As DNA, the CDR3 is TGTGCCATCATGGGGATCTCTGGGGCCAACGGCCTGACTTTC.

The V and J genes are TRBV5-4 and TRBJ2-7, with 8 positions matching TRBD2. Unmatched junction bases numbered 8, after V lost 0 bases and J lost 3 bases. The CDR3 is 16 residues long. Germline V CDR1 and CDR2: SGHNT, YYREEE (reference sequence). CDR3 region: CASSLGGLDPFYEQYF. The CDR3 DNA sequence: TGTGCCAGCAGCTTGGGGGGACTAGACCCATTCTACGAGCAGTACTTC. Full variable domain (outside the CDR3, taken from reference TRBV5-4 and TRBJ2-7): ETGVTQSPTHLIKTRGQQVTLRCSSQSGHNTVSWYQQALGQGPQFIFQYYREEENGRGNFPPRFSGLQFPNYSSELNVNALELDDSALYLCASSLGGLDPFYEQYFGPGTRLTVT.

This clone occurred a few times. The rearrangement uses TRBV29-1 and TRBJ2-7, with D possibly TRBD1 on 5 matching bases. In germline, CDR1 is SQVTM, CDR2 ANQGSEA. The CDR3 is 13 residues long. V was shortened by 3 bases and J by 6 bases, with 15 bases between the two germline ends. CDR3 sequence reads: CSVDFRKRGEQYF. The CDR3 DNA sequence: TGCAGCGTTGATTTCAGGAAAAGGGGCGAGCAGTACTTC.

The chain links TRBV7-2 to TRBJ1-5; D is possibly TRBD1 (6 bases). The V and J ends lost 1 base and 4 bases respectively, with 11 bases between them. The CDR3 runs to 15 residues. Germline lookup yields CDR1 SGHTA and CDR2 FQGNSA. The CDR3 here is CASSLVWTANQPQHF. CDR3 nucleotide sequence: TGTGCCAGCAGCTTAGTGTGGACAGCTAATCAGCCCCAGCATTTT.

V gene TRBV27 combines with J gene TRBJ1-1; D might be TRBD1 (5 bases). The V end was cut by 2 bases, the J end by 6 bases, with 10 bases between. Germline V gene data show CDR1 as MNHEY and CDR2 as SMNVEV (reference sequence). The CDR3 covers 13 residues. The CDR3 loop reads CASSLQGTAEAFF. The CDR3 coding sequence is TGTGCCAGCAGTTTACAGGGTACCGCTGAAGCTTTCTTT.

The chain has TRBV10-3 and TRBJ2-3; TRBD2 aligns across 9 bases. Looked up from germline, CDR1 is ENHRY and CDR2 is SYGVKD. V gave up 2 bases and J gave up 0 bases; unmatched junction bases: 18. CDR3 length: 21 amino acids. CDR3 residues: CAISEHPGTGASGASTDTQYF. The CDR3 region has the DNA TGTGCCATCAGTGAGCACCCCGGGACGGGGGCTAGCGGGGCTAGCACAGATACGCAGTATTTT.

The chain links TRBV29-1 to TRBJ2-1; 7 bases align to TRBD1. CDR1 is SQVTM and CDR2 is ANQGSEA in the germline V gene. This CDR3 contains 13 residues. Written as DNA, the CDR3 is TGCAACGTACAGGGGTTTTCAAACAATGAGCAGTTCTTC. Its protein is CNVQGFSNNEQFF.

This clone is a singleton in its sample. The V call is TRBV20-1, the J call TRBJ1-5; D might be TRBD1 (5 bases). V was pared by 1 base and J by 11 bases, with 9 bases between. Germline CDR1 reads DFQATT; CDR2 reads SNEGSKA (reference sequence). This CDR3 is 11 amino acids long. The CDR3 loop reads CSARGGGAQHF. The CDR3 nucleotides are TGCAGTGCTAGAGGGGGCGGGGCCCAGCATTTT.

V gene TRBV4-2 combines with J gene TRBJ1-2; 7 nucleotides match TRBD1. The germline V gene encodes CDR1 LGHNA and CDR2 YNFKEQ. The CDR3 runs 13 residues. V lost 6 bases and J lost 2; bases outside the gene matches: 3. The CDR3 region has the DNA TGTGCCAGCAGTACGACAGGGAACTATGGCTACACCTTC. Translating gives CASSTTGNYGYTF.

The genes are TRBV28 and TRBJ2-2; TRBD1 is a possible D gene (6 bases). Per germline, CDR1 MDHEN and CDR2 SYDVKM. Trimming shortened V by 4 bases and J by 4 bases, and 16 bases separated the two germline ends. The CDR3 length is 16 residues. CDR3 amino acids: CASSSQISGATGELFF. The CDR3 DNA is TGTGCCAGCAGTTCCCAGATCTCAGGGGCCACCGGGGAGCTGTTTTTT.

The gene calls are TRBV10-3 and TRBJ1-2; 9 bases fit TRBD1. CDR1 is ENHRY and CDR2 is SYGVKD in the germline V gene. The CDR3 is 15 residues long. The V and J ends lost 0 bases and 7 bases, in that order; junction bases with no gene match: 6. CDR3 residues: CAISESLTGGPGYTF. The CDR3 region has the DNA TGTGCCATCAGTGAGTCGCTCACAGGGGGCCCTGGCTACACCTTC.

This sequence joins TRBV5-1 and TRBJ2-2, with 7 positions matching TRBD1. Germline V CDR1 and CDR2: SGHRS, YFSETQ. V gave up 4 bases and J gave up 4 bases; unmatched junction bases: 10. The CDR3 has 16 amino acids. Written as DNA, the CDR3 is TGCGCCAGCAGCATAGACAGGGTTTCTTCCACCGGGGAGCTGTTTTTT. Protein product: CASSIDRVSSTGELFF.

This clone came up a few times. The chain carries TRBV5-4 and TRBJ2-2; a possible D gene is TRBD1 (6 bases). Trimming shortened V by 3 bases and J by 1 base, and 7 bases separated the two germline ends. The CDR3 is 14 amino acids. CDR1 is SGHNT, CDR2 YYREEE, per germline (reference sequence). The CDR3 sequence is CASSSGQNTGELFF. The CDR3 nucleotides read TGTGCCAGCAGCTCGGGACAGAACACCGGGGAGCTGTTTTTT.

This clone occurred once. The chain uses TRBV27 and TRBJ1-1, with 8 positions matching TRBD1. The germline gives CDR1 MNHEY, CDR2 SMNVEV (reference sequence). The CDR3 is 14 amino acids. The ends lost 6 bases at V and 11 bases at J; junction bases unmatched: 14. DNA of the CDR3: TGTGCCAGCAGCTGGGGGAACAGGGGGTATACGGCTTTCTTT. As protein: CASSWGNRGYTAFF.

The CDR3 protein is CASSQEASGSYEQYF. CDR3 nucleotides: TGTGCCAGCAGCCAAGAGGCTAGCGGCTCCTACGAGCAGTACTTC. The chain has TRBV4-2 and TRBJ2-7; TRBD2 agrees at 7 bases. Unmatched junction bases numbered 2, after V lost 0 bases and J lost 0 bases. This CDR3 region has 15 residues. Germline CDR1 LGHNA, CDR2 YNFKEQ.

A single count supports this clone. The DNA for the CDR3 is TGTGCCAGTAGTATAGATCTCAGGGGGCTTGGCTACACCTTC. Protein sequence: CASSIDLRGLGYTF. The chain combines TRBV19 with TRBJ1-2; 8 bases are shared with TRBD1. Germline lookup yields CDR1 LNHDA and CDR2 SQIVND (reference sequence). The CDR3 has 14 residues. Trimming removed 0 bases from V and 7 bases from J; junction bases left unmatched: 4.

V and J are TRBV10-3 and TRBJ2-6, with D unresolved. The length of the CDR3 is 15 residues. From germline, CDR1 is ENHRY and CDR2 SYGVKD. V lost 7 bases and J 0 bases, leaving 10 bases between the germline ends. The CDR3 loop is CAITDSLSGANVLTF. CDR3 DNA: TGTGCCATCACCGACTCCCTCTCTGGGGCCAACGTCCTGACTTTC.

In its sample, this clone was seen once. CDR3 protein: CASSARVNTEAFF. In DNA, the CDR3 is TGTGCCAGCAGTGCCAGGGTGAACACTGAAGCTTTCTTT. This chain links TRBV9 with TRBJ1-1; D may be TRBD1 (5 bases). The V end lost 5 bases, the J end lost 0 bases, and 8 bases lay between the germline ends. The CDR3 sequence is 13 residues long. Per the germline V gene, CDR1 is SGDLS and CDR2 is YYNGEE.

Only a few counts were recorded for this clone. The V and J genes are TRBV5-6 and TRBJ1-2; TRBD1 matches 8 bases. The CDR3 is 13 amino acids. V shed 0 bases and J 7 bases; nucleotides not matched to a gene: 2. Germline CDR1 SGHDT, CDR2 YYEEEE. The CDR3: CASSLADRGGYTF. The CDR3 region has the DNA TGTGCCAGCAGCTTGGCCGACAGGGGTGGCTACACCTTC.